This T cell receptor beta chain was recovered during a study of blood T cell repertoires in COVID-19. Study-wide background: T cells, B-cell-depleted T cells, or PBMCs provided the cDNA or gDNA that served as material.

Using immunoSEQ multiplex PCR, the repertoire was profiled, and TCRdb retains in-frame clones only, with some absent. The table has 200,000 to 250,000 clones, 80% to 90% seen once. Sequencing used peripheral blood. The origin of this receptor is an elderly man with acute or convalescent COVID-19.

In DNA form, the CDR3 reads TGTGCCAGCAGCCCTCGGGACAGGGGCAATACTGAAGCTTTCTTT. Translation: CASSPRDRGNTEAFF. The chain combines TRBV9 with TRBJ1-1; TRBD1 agrees at 10 bases. The junction had 8 bases not matched to a gene; V was cut back by 4 bases and J by 5 bases. CDR1 is SGDLS, CDR2 YYNGEE, per germline. This CDR3 contains 15 residues.